These 12 T cell receptor beta chains originate from one sample sequenced in a study of OX40 agonist ivuxolimab in advanced cancers. Libraries were prepared by immunoSEQ multiplex PCR; TCRdb keeps only in-frame clonotypes and omits some of them. This table holds more than 70,000 clones, roughly 87% found once. The starting material was CD4+ or CD8+ T cells sorted from blood, obtained in a trial of the OX40 agonist ivuxolimab. These TCRs come from an adult with an advanced solid tumor such as melanoma, head and neck, liver or kidney cancer.

In DNA form, the CDR3 reads TGTGCCAGCACAGGTGGACAGGCCGGTGGGACTGAAGCTTTCTTT. Translated, it gives CASTGGQAGGTEAFF. This chain links TRBV28 with TRBJ1-1; TRBD1 agrees at 7 bases. Losses at the gene ends were 7 bases for V and 5 bases for J; bases not matched to a gene: 13. Germline V gives CDR1 MDHEN, CDR2 SYDVKM. CDR3 length equals 15 residues.

This chain joins TRBV11-2 and TRBJ2-5, with D perhaps matching TRBD1 or TRBD2 (5 bases each). The CDR3 has 14 amino acids. The germline V gene has CDR1 SGHAT and CDR2 FQNNGV. Trimming took off 5 bases at V and 10 bases at J, with 20 bases between the two ends. DNA of the CDR3: TGTGCCAGCAGCCCAAGACAGAGTTCGGAGGACCAGTACTTC. Translation gives CASSPRQSSEDQYF.

CDR3 in amino acids: CASSIRRQGVNEQYF. CDR3 nucleotide sequence: TGTGCCAGTAGTATTAGGAGACAGGGGGTCAACGAGCAGTACTTC. The chain links TRBV19 to TRBJ2-7; 9 bases map to TRBD1. The CDR3 totals 15 residues. Germline V gene sequence: CDR1 LNHDA, CDR2 SQIVND (reference sequence). The V gene end was trimmed by 3 bases and the J gene end by 5 bases; junction bases not matched to a gene: 8.

This clone was detected only once. The chain links TRBV5-1 to TRBJ2-5; the D is unclear. CDR3 size: 12 residues. The ends were cut back, 4 bases at V and 5 bases at J, with 9 bases in the middle. Per germline, CDR1 SGHRS and CDR2 YFSETQ. The CDR3: CASSTQLETQYF. DNA of the CDR3: TGCGCCAGCAGCACCCAATTGGAGACCCAGTACTTC. Based on the CDR3 plus reference TRBV5-1 and TRBJ2-5, the full variable domain is KAGVTQTPRYLIKTRGQQVTLSCSPISGHRSVSWYQQTPGQGLQFLFEYFSETQRNKGNFPGRFSGRQFSNSRSEMNVSTLELGDSALYLCASSTQLETQYFGPGTRLLVL.

As for this clone: An end of the junction differs from the germline gene, which may be a read error. This chain connects TRBV27 to TRBJ2-7; a weak D match, TRBD1 (9 bases). Looked up from germline, CDR1 is MNHEY and CDR2 is SMNVEV (reference sequence). The CDR3 covers 13 residues. CDR3 protein: CASSLREGDRVVF. In DNA, the CDR3 is TGTGCCAGCAGTTTACGGGAGGGGGACAGGGTCGTCTTC.

V is TRBV21-1 and J is TRBJ1-4; TRBD1 is the table's D call, not checked against the DNA. TRBV21-1 is reported as a pseudogene. The CDR3 runs 13 residues. The DNA of the CDR3 is TGTGCCAGCGCGACAGGGGGATATGAAAAACTGTTTTTT. Translating it yields CASATGGYEKLFF.

This clone has only one observation. V usage is TRBV6-4 and J usage is TRBJ2-3; 10 bases line up with TRBD1. This CDR3 spans 15 amino acids. Trimming cost V 0 bases and J 3 bases; bases outside gene matches: 0. Per germline, CDR1 MRHNA and CDR2 SNTAGT. The CDR3 DNA is TGTGCCAGCAGTGACTCGGGACAGGGGACAGATACGCAGTATTTT. Its protein product is CASSDSGQGTDTQYF.

This clone was seen once. The chain links TRBV2 to TRBJ2-1; either TRBD1 or TRBD2 may supply D (5 bases each). Trimming took 2 bases from V and 7 from J, leaving 9 bases between them. In germline, CDR1 is SNHLY, CDR2 FYNNEI. CDR3 length: 13 residues. The CDR3: CASSESGGNEQFF. The DNA for the CDR3 is TGTGCCAGCAGTGAAAGTGGGGGAAATGAGCAGTTCTTC.

The chain has TRBV7-6 and TRBJ1-6; 7 nucleotides agree with TRBD1. Germline trimming cut 1 base from V and 7 bases from J; bases unmatched to any gene: 4. The CDR3 is 15 amino acids. CDR1 SGHVS and CDR2 FNYEAQ come from the germline V gene. CDR3: CASSLGQGRNSPLHF. In DNA, the CDR3 is TGTGCCAGCAGCTTAGGACAGGGCCGGAATTCACCCCTCCACTTT.

V gene TRBV29-1 combines with J gene TRBJ1-4, with D perhaps TRBD1 (5 bases). This CDR3 contains 13 residues. The germline V gene encodes CDR1 SQVTM and CDR2 ANQGSEA. Trimming took off 3 bases at V and 4 bases at J, with 9 bases between the two ends. In DNA, the CDR3 is TGCAGCGTTGATCCAGGGATTAATGAAAAACTGTTTTTT. It yields the protein CSVDPGINEKLFF.

This sequence joins TRBV19 and TRBJ1-5; perhaps TRBD1 as D (6 bases). With 8 bases removed from V and 5 bases from J, the gap between germline ends came to 19 bases. CDR3 length equals 15 residues. Per germline, CDR1 LNHDA and CDR2 SQIVND (reference sequence). For the CDR3, the DNA is TGTGCCAGTGCCGATACCGGGGGCTTGCATCAGCCCCAGCATTTT. Protein: CASADTGGLHQPQHF.

The V and J genes are TRBV27 and TRBJ1-4; TRBD1 matches at 7 bases. The CDR3 is made up of 14 amino acids. Per the germline V gene, CDR1 is MNHEY and CDR2 is SMNVEV (reference sequence). V lost 3 bases, J lost 7 bases, and 5 bases stayed unmatched. The CDR3 loop reads CASSFQGGGEKLFF. In DNA, the CDR3 is TGTGCCAGCAGTTTCCAGGGGGGTGGTGAAAAACTGTTTTTT. The full variable domain, in which reference TRBV27 and TRBJ1-4 provide the parts outside the CDR3, is EAQVTQNPRYLITVTGKKLTVTCSQNMNHEYMSWYRQDPGLGLRQIYYSMNVEVTDKGDVPEGYKVSRKEKRNFPLILESPSPNQTSLYFCASSFQGGGEKLFFGSGTQLSVL.